A selection of T cell receptor beta chains follows, all from one sample in a study of cytotoxic CD8 clonotypes in ibrutinib-treated CLL. Generated by immunoSEQ multiplex PCR, the TCRdb table keeps only in-frame clones and is missing some. The data show around 200,000 clones, about four fifths seen once. The sample was PBMCs, taken after 12 months of ibrutinib treatment. The source is a human donor with chronic lymphocytic leukemia. CDR3s include the opening cysteine and the closing phenylalanine or tryptophan. The D gene is left open where the match is weak. Not all rows give a size; the values are once, few, many and, for expanded clones, a class.

j_call clone_size d_call v_call cdr3_aa cdr3_nt
TRBJ2-1 . TRBD2 TRBV19 CATAHSGGASGQFF TGTGCCACCGCCCATAGCGGGGGGGCCTCTGGGCAGTTCTTC
TRBJ2-4 . . TRBV19 CASSIDPGGQKIAKNIQYF TGTGCCAGTAGTATAGACCCCGGGGGACAGAAGATAGCCAAAAACATTCAGTACTTC
TRBJ2-7 . TRBD1 TRBV11-2 CASNRVTGIGEQYF TGTGCCAGCAACCGCGTGACAGGGATAGGAGAGCAGTACTTC
TRBJ1-1 . . TRBV30 CAWRFRPNTEAFF TGTGCCTGGAGGTTCAGGCCGAACACTGAAGCTTTCTTT
TRBJ1-2 . TRBD1 TRBV4-1 CASSPRDSFNYGYTF TGCGCCAGCAGCCCGCGGGACAGCTTTAACTATGGCTACACCTTC
TRBJ2-4 . . TRBV2 CASSLNIQYF TGTGCCAGCAGTTTAAACATTCAGTACTTC
TRBJ1-2 few . TRBV7-9 CASSFETDNGYTF TGTGCCAGCAGCTTCGAGACAGACAATGGCTACACCTTC
TRBJ1-3 . . TRBV4-1 CASSPGIGNTIYF TGCGCCAGCAGCCCGGGGATCGGAAACACCATATATTTT
TRBJ2-2 few . TRBV5-1 CASSLAGADTGELFF TGCGCCAGCAGCTTGGCAGGGGCGGACACCGGGGAGCTGTTTTTT
TRBJ1-1 . . TRBV30 CALQVMAEAFF TGTGCCTTACAGGTAATGGCTGAAGCTTTCTTT
TRBJ2-7 . TRBD1 TRBV6-5 CASSLGTGAEQYF TGTGCCAGCAGTTTGGGGACAGGGGCCGAGCAGTACTTC
TRBJ2-2 . TRBD1 TRBV10-3 CAISESTGGWDTGELFF TGTGCCATCAGTGAGAGCACAGGGGGCTGGGACACCGGGGAGCTGTTTTTT
TRBJ1-2 few . TRBV2 CASRSLTGANYGYTF TGTGCCAGCAGGTCCCTGACAGGAGCTAACTATGGCTACACCTTC
TRBJ2-3 . . TRBV9 CASSVQGTDTQYF TGTGCCAGCAGCGTGCAGGGTACAGATACGCAGTATTTT
TRBJ1-6 . . TRBV5-4 CASSLGTVGDNSPLHF TGTGCCAGCAGCCTCGGGACTGTGGGGGATAATTCACCCCTCCACTTT
TRBJ1-3 . . TRBV4-1 CASSQDGMGRSSGNTIYF TGCGCCAGCAGCCAAGATGGGATGGGCAGGAGCTCTGGAAACACCATATATTTT
TRBJ2-7 once . TRBV14 CASSQEGSGTYEQYF TGTGCCAGCAGCCAAGAGGGTTCCGGTACCTACGAGCAGTACTTC
TRBJ2-5 . . TRBV30 CAWTLAGAQETQYF TGTGCCTGGACGCTCGCAGGGGCTCAAGAGACCCAGTACTTC
TRBJ2-7 . . TRBV6-5 CASSYSILGFDEQYF TGTGCCAGCAGTTACTCGATTTTGGGGTTCGACGAGCAGTACTTC
TRBJ1-2 . TRBD1 TRBV5-1 CASSLALQGSKYTF TGCGCCAGCAGCTTGGCGTTACAGGGGTCGAAGTACACCTTC
TRBJ2-7 . . TRBV6-6 CASSDNYEQYF TGTGCCAGCTCGGACAACTACGAGCAGTACTTC
TRBJ1-1 . TRBD1 TRBV7-9 CASSRPGTGGTEAFF TGTGCCAGCAGCAGACCCGGGACAGGTGGGACTGAAGCTTTCTTT
TRBJ2-1 . TRBD2 TRBV6-4 CASSVTSGYEQFF TGTGCCAGCAGTGTGACTAGCGGGTATGAGCAGTTCTTC
TRBJ2-4 . . TRBV5-4 CASSLDVGSKNIQYF TGTGCCAGCAGCTTGGACGTTGGATCCAAAAACATTCAGTACTTC
TRBJ1-2 . . TRBV11-2 CASSLDPGAGYGYTF TGTGCCAGCAGCTTAGATCCAGGGGCCGGGTATGGCTACACCTTC
TRBJ2-7 . TRBD1 TRBV19 CASSSRTGFLYEQYF TGTGCCAGTAGTTCTCGGACAGGGTTCCTCTACGAGCAGTACTTC
TRBJ2-2 . . TRBV6-4 CASSPQRSGTGELFF TGTGCCAGCAGCCCCCAGCGGAGCGGGACCGGGGAGCTGTTTTTT
TRBJ1-2 . . TRBV5-1 CASSFTDTLYGYTF TGCGCCAGCAGCTTTACGGACACCCTCTATGGCTACACCTTC
TRBJ2-7 . . TRBV7-6 CASSLALRTYEQYF TGTGCCAGCAGCTTAGCTCTCCGTACCTACGAGCAGTACTTC
TRBJ2-3 . TRBD2 TRBV19 CASTSGGLAGTDTQYF TGTGCCAGTACTAGCGGGGGGCTCGCTGGCACAGATACGCAGTATTTT
TRBJ2-7 . TRBD2 TRBV9 CASSAGLAGTYEQYF TGTGCCAGCAGCGCCGGACTAGCGGGAACCTACGAGCAGTACTTC
TRBJ2-6 once . TRBV5-1 CASRPGFSGANVLTF TGCGCCAGCAGGCCGGGTTTCTCTGGGGCCAACGTCCTGACTTTC
TRBJ2-1 . . TRBV5-1 CASRSPPGVLLGGEQFF TGCGCCAGCAGATCCCCCCCTGGAGTACTTCTAGGAGGAGAGCAGTTCTTC
TRBJ2-7 . TRBD2 TRBV19 CASSPSGYSSYEQYF TGTGCCAGTAGTCCTAGCGGCTATAGCTCCTACGAGCAGTACTTC
TRBJ1-2 . TRBD1 TRBV5-4 CASSQGSRQGNGYTF TGTGCCAGCAGCCAAGGCAGCCGACAGGGGAATGGCTACACCTTC
TRBJ2-7 . . TRBV5-4 CASSNMGNYEQYF TGTGCCAGCAGTAATATGGGGAACTACGAGCAGTACTTC
TRBJ1-2 . . TRBV23-1 CASSQSTGEANYGYTF TGCGCCAGCAGTCAATCGACAGGAGAAGCTAACTATGGCTACACCTTC
TRBJ1-2 . TRBD1 TRBV18 CASSPPGTVGNYGYTF TGTGCCAGCTCACCACCCGGGACAGTGGGTAACTATGGCTACACCTTC
TRBJ2-7 . TRBD1 TRBV14 CASSPGTGAYEQYF TGTGCCAGCAGCCCCGGGACAGGGGCTTACGAGCAGTACTTC
TRBJ2-5 . TRBD1 TRBV7-8 CASSLERDRGQETQYF TGTGCCAGCAGCTTAGAAAGGGACAGGGGGCAAGAGACCCAGTACTTC
TRBJ1-2 . TRBD1 TRBV27 CASRAGTGAGYGYTF TGTGCCAGCAGAGCCGGGACAGGGGCGGGCTATGGCTACACCTTC
TRBJ1-2 once TRBD1 TRBV19 CASSPFGTGANYGYTF TGTGCCAGTAGTCCGTTCGGGACAGGGGCTAACTATGGCTACACCTTC
TRBJ2-7 . . TRBV7-6 CASSLGLGRLGDEQYF TGTGCCAGCAGCTTAGGTCTAGGGAGGTTGGGGGACGAGCAGTACTTC
TRBJ1-6 few . TRBV4-1 CASSQDSGVWSLHF TGCGCCAGCAGCCAAGATTCAGGGGTCTGGTCCCTCCACTTT
TRBJ2-7 . TRBD2 TRBV9 CASSAGTSGSYEQYF TGTGCCAGCAGCGCCGGGACTAGCGGATCCTACGAGCAGTACTTC
TRBJ2-2 . TRBD2 TRBV15 CATSRERTGTSGSIRAGELFF TGTGCCACCAGCAGAGAACGAACCGGGACTAGCGGGAGTATAAGGGCCGGGGAGCTGTTTTTT
TRBJ2-6 . . TRBV5-1 CASSLVPSSSGANVLTF TGCGCCAGCAGCTTGGTTCCTAGTTCCTCTGGGGCCAACGTCCTGACTTTC
TRBJ2-1 many . TRBV23-1 CASSQDSDEQFF TGCGCCAGCAGTCAAGACAGTGATGAGCAGTTCTTC
TRBJ1-4 . . TRBV5-1 CASSLVGTTVATNEKLFF TGCGCCAGCAGCTTGGTGGGGACTACAGTTGCAACTAATGAAAAACTGTTTTTT
TRBJ2-1 few . TRBV30 CAWGDHEQFF TGTGCCTGGGGGGATCATGAGCAGTTCTTC
TRBJ2-3 . TRBD2 TRBV11-3 CASSLGLAGGSDTQYF TGTGCCAGCAGCTTAGGACTAGCGGGGGGGTCGGATACGCAGTATTTT
TRBJ1-4 . TRBD1 TRBV27 CASSQGQGDEKLFF TGTGCCAGCAGCCAAGGACAGGGGGATGAAAAACTGTTTTTT
TRBJ2-2 . TRBD2 TRBV6-4 CASRTSGANTGELFF TGTGCCAGTAGGACTAGCGGGGCGAACACCGGGGAGCTGTTTTTT
TRBJ1-3 . . TRBV5-1 CASSLVGSGNTIYF TGCGCCAGCAGCTTGGTAGGCTCTGGAAACACCATATATTTT
TRBJ1-2 . TRBD1 TRBV10-2 CASRPRDRAYGYTF TGCGCCAGCAGGCCTCGGGACAGGGCCTATGGCTACACCTTC
TRBJ2-3 . TRBD1 TRBV19 CASSRGQGPSTDTQYF TGTGCCAGTAGCCGGGGACAGGGACCTAGCACAGATACGCAGTATTTT
TRBJ2-5 . . TRBV7-9 CASSVYQETQYF TGTGCCAGCAGCGTCTACCAAGAGACCCAGTACTTC
TRBJ2-1 . . TRBV6-5 CASSYVGDEQFF TGTGCCAGCAGTTACGTGGGGGATGAGCAGTTCTTC